These 29 T cell receptor beta chains share one sample of origin, sequenced in a study of blood T cell repertoires in COVID-19. The repertoire was sequenced with immunoSEQ multiplex PCR; TCRdb's copy has only in-frame clones and lacks some. Found here are about 320,000 clones, around 92% of them singletons; the top ten hold around 6%. Sequenced: peripheral blood. The receptors stem from a man between 18 and 29 years old who had recovered from COVID-19.

The genes are TRBV18 and TRBJ1-4; no firm D call. V lost 3 bases and J 5 bases, leaving 7 bases between the germline ends. This CDR3 spans 13 amino acids. From germline, CDR1 is KGHSH and CDR2 LQKENI. CDR3: CASSPGRNEKLFF. The CDR3 region has the DNA TGTGCCAGCTCACCGGGGAGGAATGAAAAACTGTTTTTT.

In its sample, this clone was seen once. V usage is TRBV6-4 and J usage is TRBJ2-1; 7 nucleotides align to TRBD1. This CDR3 spans 14 amino acids. The germline V gene has CDR1 MRHNA and CDR2 SNTAGT. V shed 1 base, J shed 6 bases, and the junction held 3 bases outside the gene matches. Here the CDR3 DNA reads TGTGCCAGCAGTGACTACAGGGGTAGCAATGAGCAGTTCTTC. Its translation: CASSDYRGSNEQFF.

The rearrangement uses TRBV2 and TRBJ2-7; 10 positions match TRBD2. CDR3 length: 15 residues. J was trimmed by 3 bases and V by 5 bases; bases with no gene match: 7. The germline V gene encodes CDR1 SNHLY and CDR2 FYNNEI. The CDR3 here is CASSQLAGRVYEQYF. In DNA, the CDR3 is TGTGCCAGCAGTCAACTAGCGGGGAGAGTCTACGAGCAGTACTTC.

This clone was found a few times. The chain has TRBV24-1 and TRBJ2-5; D unclear. With 4 bases removed from V and 4 bases from J, the gap between germline ends came to 12 bases. The CDR3 covers 14 residues. Germline V gene data show CDR1 as KGHDR and CDR2 as SFDVKD. CDR3 in amino acids: CATSDPNGSETQYF. The CDR3 nucleotides read TGTGCCACCAGTGACCCCAACGGGTCAGAGACCCAGTACTTC.

This chain connects TRBV9 to TRBJ2-7; no reliable D call. CDR1 SGDLS and CDR2 YYNGEE come from the germline V gene. V was shortened by 2 bases and J by 6 bases, with 15 bases between the two germline ends. This CDR3 is built from 14 residues. Here the CDR3 DNA reads TGTGCCAGCAGCGTTTCGGCGGAAACCGCCGAGCAGTACTTC. Its translation: CASSVSAETAEQYF.

This clone was detected only once. This chain joins TRBV18 and TRBJ1-1; perhaps TRBD1 as D (5 bases). The germline V gene has CDR1 KGHSH and CDR2 LQKENI. The CDR3 contains 12 residues. Trimming removed 6 bases from V and 1 base from J, with 6 bases in between. The CDR3 here is CASSDKNTEAFF. DNA for the CDR3: TGTGCCAGCTCGGACAAGAACACTGAAGCTTTCTTT. The entire variable domain, with the rest obtained from reference TRBV18 and TRBJ1-1, is as follows: NAGVMQNPRHLVRRRGQEARLRCSPMKGHSHVYWYRQLPEEGLKFMVYLQKENIIDESGMPKERFSAEFPKEGPSILRIQQVVRGDSAAYFCASSDKNTEAFFGQGTRLTVV.

The chain joins TRBV9 to TRBJ1-4, with D possibly matching TRBD1 (6 bases). CDR3 size: 13 residues. Germline V CDR1 and CDR2: SGDLS, YYNGEE. Trimming pared 0 bases from V and 14 bases from J, leaving 14 bases between. The CDR3 nucleotides are TGTGCCAGCAGCGTAGATGGGGTACAGGGTCTGTTTTTT. Translating gives CASSVDGVQGLFF.

This chain joins TRBV7-6 and TRBJ1-1, with a possible D match to TRBD1 (5 bases). Trimming pared 2 bases from V and 2 bases from J, leaving 12 bases between. Per germline, CDR1 SGHVS and CDR2 FNYEAQ. The CDR3 extends over 15 amino acids. CDR3 loop: CASSLSETANTEAFF. The CDR3 nucleotides read TGTGCCAGCAGCTTAAGTGAGACAGCTAACACTGAAGCTTTCTTT.

The chain carries TRBV5-1 and TRBJ1-1; perhaps TRBD1 as D (6 bases). Germline values: CDR1 SGHRS, CDR2 YFSETQ. The length of the CDR3 is 14 residues. The germline V and J ends were trimmed by 3 bases and 0 bases, with 9 bases remaining between them. The CDR3 here is CASSSQGMNTEAFF. The CDR3 nucleotides are TGCGCCAGCAGCTCGCAGGGGATGAACACTGAAGCTTTCTTT.

This chain joins TRBV11-2 and TRBJ2-1; 7 bases match TRBD2. The germline V gene encodes CDR1 SGHAT and CDR2 FQNNGV. This CDR3 spans 14 amino acids. J was trimmed by 7 bases and V by 3 bases; bases with no gene match: 6. The CDR3 coding sequence is TGTGCCAGCAGCTTCGGTGGGGGAGGGAATGAGCAGTTCTTC. Translating it yields CASSFGGGGNEQFF.

This chain links TRBV7-9 with TRBJ1-3; 7 bases align to TRBD1. CDR3 length equals 12 residues. Germline values: CDR1 SEHNR, CDR2 FQNEAQ (reference sequence). V trimming: 6 bases; J trimming: 7 bases; junction bases outside the gene matches: 3. The CDR3 DNA reads TGTGCCAGCAGTTTACAGGGGAACACCATATATTTT. Residues: CASSLQGNTIYF.

As to this clone: Other DNA sequences in this specimen translate into the identical CDR3. V is TRBV12-3 or TRBV12-4 and J is TRBJ1-2; D possibly corresponds to TRBD1 (5 bases). The CDR3 totals 13 residues. Trimming took 2 bases from V and 4 from J, leaving 8 bases between them. CDR3 DNA sequence: TGTGCCAGCAGTTTAACAGGTTCCTATGGCTACACCTTC. Its translation is CASSLTGSYGYTF.

The chain employs TRBV3-1 (or the pseudogene TRBV3-2) and TRBJ1-1, with 7 bases fitting TRBD1. The CDR3 is 15 amino acids. Unmatched junction bases numbered 5, after V lost 4 bases and J lost 0 bases. In germline, CDR1 is LGHDT, CDR2 YNNKEL (reference sequence). The DNA of the CDR3 is TGTGCCAGCAGCCTCCCGGGACAGCTGAACACTGAAGCTTTCTTT. Amino acids: CASSLPGQLNTEAFF.

The chain uses TRBV4-1 and TRBJ2-2; D perhaps matches TRBD1 (6 bases). Germline lookup yields CDR1 MGHRA and CDR2 YSYEKL. There are 15 residues in the CDR3. Trimming took off 3 bases at V and 1 base at J, with 9 bases between the two ends. The CDR3 loop is CASSQTGLNTGELFF. The CDR3 DNA reads TGCGCCAGCAGCCAGACAGGACTGAACACCGGGGAGCTGTTTTTT.

The V call is TRBV24-1, the J call TRBJ2-1, with TRBD1 identical over 8 bases. V gave up 5 bases and J gave up 1 base; unmatched junction bases: 9. The CDR3 has 17 residues. Germline V gene sequence: CDR1 KGHDR, CDR2 SFDVKD. The CDR3 is CATSGPGQGISYNEQFF. In DNA form, the CDR3 reads TGTGCCACCAGTGGTCCTGGACAGGGAATATCCTACAATGAGCAGTTCTTC.

The J gene is TRBJ1-1, the V gene TRBV6-5; TRBD1 might be the D (5 bases). The CDR3 is 15 amino acids. Germline V gives CDR1 MNHEY, CDR2 SVGAGI. V lost 1 base and J 2 bases, leaving 11 bases between the germline ends. The CDR3 DNA sequence: TGTGCCAGCAGTTACTTGACAGCACCAAACACTGAAGCTTTCTTT. It codes for CASSYLTAPNTEAFF.

A note on this clone: The identical CDR3 is also encoded by other nucleotide sequences in the sample. This CDR3 is CASSQDLGGQPQHF. CDR3 DNA sequence: TGTGCCAGCAGCCAAGATCTCGGGGGACAGCCCCAGCATTTT. The chain employs TRBV3-1 (or the pseudogene TRBV3-2) and TRBJ1-5; weak D call: TRBD1 (5 bases). This CDR3 is 14 amino acids long. Germline V lookup: CDR1 LGHDT, CDR2 YNNKEL (reference sequence). V was trimmed by 0 bases and J by 7 bases, leaving 10 bases between them.

The chain combines TRBV5-1 with TRBJ1-1; D might be TRBD1 (5 bases). Germline V gene sequence: CDR1 SGHRS, CDR2 YFSETQ. V dropped 8 bases and J dropped 4 bases, with 18 bases sitting between them. The CDR3 totals 14 residues. The CDR3: CASKASVGVTEAFF. The CDR3 DNA reads as TGCGCCAGTAAGGCGAGTGTAGGGGTCACTGAAGCTTTCTTT.

V usage is TRBV6-5 and J usage is TRBJ1-5; weak D call: TRBD1 (6 bases). Deletions cut 5 bases from V and 11 bases from J, with 16 bases between. The CDR3 covers 13 residues. The germline gives CDR1 MNHEY, CDR2 SVGAGI. The CDR3 sequence is CASSQGLKSAQHF. CDR3 DNA sequence: TGTGCCAGCAGTCAGGGGCTCAAAAGCGCCCAGCATTTT.

This rearrangement joins TRBV4-2 to TRBJ2-2, with 8 bases matching TRBD2. Trimming at V came to 4 bases and at J to 2 bases, leaving 9 bases not matched to a gene. Germline CDR1 and CDR2: LGHNA and YNFKEQ. This CDR3 comprises 17 residues. The chain's CDR3 is CASSLGTSLVNTGELFF. The CDR3 DNA follows: TGTGCCAGCAGCCTCGGGACTAGTTTGGTAAACACCGGGGAGCTGTTTTTT.

The J gene is TRBJ2-1, the V gene TRBV28; 7 nucleotides agree with TRBD2. This CDR3 is 17 amino acids long. With 6 bases clipped from V and 1 base from J, the junction kept 12 bases outside the gene matches. Germline V CDR1 and CDR2: MDHEN, SYDVKM. In nucleotides, the CDR3 is TGTGCCAGCAGCCCCATAGGCGCGGGAGTATCCTACAATGAGCAGTTCTTC. It yields the protein CASSPIGAGVSYNEQFF.

The chain is built from TRBV19 and TRBJ2-7, with D perhaps matching TRBD1 (6 bases). Looked up from germline, CDR1 is LNHDA and CDR2 is SQIVND (reference sequence). The V end lost 5 bases, the J end lost 3 bases, and 14 bases lay between the germline ends. This CDR3 spans 14 amino acids. CDR3 coding DNA: TGTGCCAGTAGTCTGAAGACAGGAAACTACGAGCAGTACTTC. This encodes CASSLKTGNYEQYF.

V gene TRBV11-3 combines with J gene TRBJ2-2; TRBD2 might be the D (6 bases). The CDR3 is 15 residues long. The V and J ends lost 4 bases and 0 bases respectively, with 9 bases between them. The germline gives CDR1 SGHNT, CDR2 YENEEA. CDR3 coding DNA: TGTGCCAGCAGCTCCGGGACTCCGAACACCGGGGAGCTGTTTTTT. It encodes CASSSGTPNTGELFF.

The chain uses TRBV27 and TRBJ1-2; 8 positions match TRBD1. The CDR3 has 16 amino acids. The V gene end was trimmed by 3 bases and the J gene end by 0 bases; junction bases not matched to a gene: 6. CDR1 is MNHEY and CDR2 is SMNVEV in the germline V gene (reference sequence). The CDR3 region has the DNA TGTGCCAGCAGTTTCTACGGACAGGGAACTAACTATGGCTACACCTTC. Protein: CASSFYGQGTNYGYTF.

The V and J genes are TRBV4-1 and TRBJ2-3; TRBD2 agrees at 13 bases. The length of the CDR3 is 17 residues. CDR1 is MGHRA, CDR2 YSYEKL, per germline. The J segment lost 0 bases and the V segment lost 6 bases, leaving 6 bases of the junction unmatched. CDR3 region: CASSARTSGGSTDTQYF. CDR3 in DNA: TGCGCCAGCAGTGCCCGGACTAGCGGGGGCAGCACAGATACGCAGTATTTT.

V is TRBV27 and J is TRBJ2-5; D possibly corresponds to TRBD2 (6 bases). Germline V gene data show CDR1 as MNHEY and CDR2 as SMNVEV (reference sequence). This CDR3 spans 13 amino acids. V was clipped by 3 bases and J by 10 bases, with 15 bases between them. The CDR3 DNA reads as TGTGCCAGCAGTTTCGGACGGGGAGGTGACCAGTACTTC. Translating gives CASSFGRGGDQYF.

The chain carries TRBV18 and TRBJ1-1; D uncertain. The CDR3 is made up of 13 amino acids. Germline-derived CDR1 and CDR2 are KGHSH and LQKENI. The V gene lost 4 bases and the J gene lost 5 bases, with 11 bases spanning the gap. CDR3 loop: CASSHSRGTEAFF. DNA of the CDR3: TGTGCCAGCTCACACTCCCGAGGGACTGAAGCTTTCTTT.

Only a few counts were recorded for this clone. The chain couples TRBV10-3 to TRBJ1-1; D is unresolved. CDR1 ENHRY and CDR2 SYGVKD come from the germline V gene. The CDR3 consists of 15 residues. Between the trimmed V and J ends, which lost 2 bases and 0 bases, there was a span of 10 bases. CDR3 coding DNA: TGTGCCATCAGTGAGAGAGGGCAGGTGAACACTGAAGCTTTCTTT. Encoded protein: CAISERGQVNTEAFF.

V is TRBV5-1 and J is TRBJ2-3, with 9 bases fitting TRBD2. CDR1 SGHRS and CDR2 YFSETQ come from the germline V gene. The CDR3 length is 15 residues. V shed 2 bases, J shed 6 bases, and the junction held 7 bases outside the gene matches. In DNA, the CDR3 is TGCGCCAGCAGCTTAAATACCGGGACTAGCGATACGCAGTATTTT. It encodes CASSLNTGTSDTQYF.